This T cell receptor (beta chain) came from a study of shared clonotypes between healthy human individuals. Study information: A donor's plate count was three for CD4 naive and three for CD4 memory; CD8 naive had two and CD8 memory one.

The CDR3 is 13 amino acids. With 2 bases removed from V and 6 bases from J, the gap between germline ends came to 11 bases. Germline CDR1 SGHNT, CDR2 YYREEE (reference sequence). Naive CD8 populations comprised CD45RO-negative cells positively selected for CCR7, excluding terminally differentiated effector memory CD45RA+ cells. Participating donors were healthy, HIV-negative adults free of recent acute infections or vaccinations. Splitting of each subset's genomic DNA was done evenly across several immunoSEQ plates. A 200 ng quantity of DNA, 25,000 to 30,000 T cell genomes, went into the sorted-subset replicate PCRs. The data were produced by immunoSEQ multiplex PCR, yet TCRdb's version contains in-frame clones alone and is incomplete. The table lists around 1,900,000 clones, roughly 95% of them singletons, with roughly 1.7% in the top ten.

The sample consisted of naive CD8+ T cells from PBMCs. The receptor was derived from a man aged 18 to 35 in good health. Some clones in this sample may be carry-over from other donors' samples. V and J are TRBV5-4 and TRBJ1-1; D is uncertain. Written as DNA, the CDR3 is TGTGCCAGCAGCTTCCTGGATGAGGCTGAAGCTTTCTTT. Encoded protein: CASSFLDEAEAFF.